This T cell receptor beta chain was recovered during a study of early T cells in non-severe SARS-CoV-2 infection. For the study at large: Bulk RNA from unsorted whole blood was sequenced; chains were unpaired. Whole-study findings and limits: VDJdb matching skewed toward anti-spike CD8 responses, missing private and CD4 specificities.

Trimming removed 4 bases from V and 7 bases from J; junction bases left unmatched: 6. Germline CDR1 and CDR2: SGHAT and FQNNGV. The CDR3 is 15 amino acids. This clonotype has just a few counts. Its antigen is as yet unknown. Each single cDNA molecule received a unique molecular identifier. A single record per CDR3 protein comes from TCRdb applying MiXCR to the 5' RACE reads. The data show tens of thousands of distinct CDR3 sequences, approximately 14% seen once. V usage is TRBV11-2 and J usage is TRBJ1-6; 8 bases fit TRBD1. Sequenced sample: whole blood. This receptor was taken from an adult who was a healthcare worker with PCR-confirmed SARS-CoV-2 infection or an uninfected control (not recorded which). The CDR3 reads CASSSMDRENSPLHF. The CDR3 bases are TGTGCCAGCAGCTCGATGGACAGGGAAAATTCACCCCTCCACTTT.